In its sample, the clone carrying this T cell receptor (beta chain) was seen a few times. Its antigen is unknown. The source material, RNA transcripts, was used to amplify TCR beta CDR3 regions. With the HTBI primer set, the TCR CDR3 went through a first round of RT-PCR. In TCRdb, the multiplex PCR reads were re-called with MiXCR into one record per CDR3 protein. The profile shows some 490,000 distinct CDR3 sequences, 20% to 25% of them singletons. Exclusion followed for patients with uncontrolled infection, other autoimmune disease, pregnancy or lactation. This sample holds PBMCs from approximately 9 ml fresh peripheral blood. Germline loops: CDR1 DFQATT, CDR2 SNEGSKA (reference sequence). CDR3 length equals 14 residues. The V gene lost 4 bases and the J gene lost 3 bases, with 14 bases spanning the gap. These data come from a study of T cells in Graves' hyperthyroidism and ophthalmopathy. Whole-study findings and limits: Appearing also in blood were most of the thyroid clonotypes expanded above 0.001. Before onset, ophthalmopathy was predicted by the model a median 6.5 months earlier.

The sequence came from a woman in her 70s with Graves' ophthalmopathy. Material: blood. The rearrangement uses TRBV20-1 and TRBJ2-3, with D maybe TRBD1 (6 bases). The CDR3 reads CSATVTGSTDTQYF. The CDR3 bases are TGCAGTGCTACGGTTACAGGGAGTACAGATACGCAGTATTTT.